Below, 10 T cell receptor beta chains from the same sample are listed, as sequenced in a study of shared T cell receptors in the human thymus. Profiled with immunoSEQ multiplex PCR; TCRdb holds only in-frame clones, not every one. This sample has some 760,000 clones, with 75% to 90% found just once. These data were likewise used in another study, on human thymus T cells.

Material for sequencing was thymocytes. The origin of the receptors is a girl under three years old with a congenital heart defect.

The rearrangement joins TRBV9 to TRBJ1-2, with 7 bases lining up with TRBD1. CDR1 SGDLS and CDR2 YYNGEE come from the germline V gene. The CDR3 loop spans 14 amino acids. V trimming: 4 bases; J trimming: 5 bases; junction bases outside the gene matches: 8. The CDR3 reads CASSTYDRAYGYTF. The CDR3 nucleotides read TGTGCCAGCAGCACTTACGACAGGGCGTATGGCTACACCTTC. Full variable domain (outside the CDR3, taken from reference TRBV9 and TRBJ1-2): DSGVTQTPKHLITATGQRVTLRCSPRSGDLSVYWYQQSLDQGLQFLIQYYNGEERAKGNILERFSAQQFPDLHSELNLSSLELGDSALYFCASSTYDRAYGYTFGSGTRLTVV.

This chain links TRBV10-3 with TRBJ1-2, with D uncertain. The V and J ends lost 10 bases and 8 bases respectively, with 11 bases between them. Germline CDR1 ENHRY, CDR2 SYGVKD. The CDR3 is made up of 10 amino acids. CDR3 nucleotides: TGTGCCACCGGACTGGGCGGCTACACCTTC. As protein: CATGLGGYTF.

This clone was seen only once. The chain carries TRBV14 and TRBJ2-5; 14 nucleotides line up with TRBD2. Near its end, the DNA agrees better with TRBJ2-7, so the J call may be wrong. The CDR3 length is 19 residues. Germline V CDR1 and CDR2: SGHDN, FVKESK. The CDR3 spells CASSQDRGLAGAIPHEQYF. The CDR3 coding sequence is TGTGCCAGCAGCCAAGATCGGGGACTAGCGGGGGCCATCCCCCACGAGCAGTACTTC.

This clone was observed a handful of times. V is TRBV5-6 and J is TRBJ1-5; D is unresolved. V lost 2 bases, J lost 3 bases, and 6 bases lay in between. CDR3 size: 13 residues. CDR1 SGHDT and CDR2 YYEEEE come from the germline V gene. CDR3 nucleotide sequence: TGTGCCAGCAGCTTCCAGTCCAATCAGCCCCAGCATTTT. This encodes CASSFQSNQPQHF.

The rearrangement uses TRBV6-1 and TRBJ1-2; TRBD1 might be the D (6 bases). This CDR3 has 13 amino acids. The germline V and J ends were trimmed by 5 bases and 6 bases, with 13 bases remaining between them. The V gene's germline CDR1 is MNHNS and CDR2 SASEGT. The CDR3 is CASSHRTENGYTF. In DNA, the CDR3 is TGTGCCAGCAGTCATAGGACAGAGAATGGCTACACCTTC.

This clone showed up just a few times. The V gene is TRBV6-6, the J gene TRBJ1-2; TRBD1 agrees at 8 bases. Per the germline V gene, CDR1 is MNHNY and CDR2 is SVGAGI (reference sequence). The CDR3 covers 15 residues. J lost 6 bases, V lost 5 bases, and 11 bases had no gene match. CDR3 coding DNA: TGTGCCAGCAGTCAGCTTCCACAGGGGGGCGATGGCTACACCTTC. Its translation: CASSQLPQGGDGYTF.

V usage is TRBV13 and J usage is TRBJ1-4, with TRBD1 identical over 9 bases. Germline V gene lookup returns CDR1 PRHDT and CDR2 FYEKMQ (reference sequence). The V segment lost 0 bases and the J segment 9 bases; nucleotides outside the gene matches: 5. The CDR3 consists of 15 residues. CDR3 nucleotides: TGTGCCAGCAGCTTAGGGGGACAGGGTACCCAAAAACTGTTTTTT. Amino acid sequence: CASSLGGQGTQKLFF.

This chain links TRBV10-3 with TRBJ1-1, with D possibly TRBD1 on 6 matching bases. Germline V lookup: CDR1 ENHRY, CDR2 SYGVKD. The CDR3 is made up of 14 amino acids. V lost 4 bases to trimming and J lost 1 base, with 10 bases between them. The chain's CDR3 is CAISVSGENTEAFF. The CDR3 DNA sequence: TGTGCCATCAGTGTATCAGGGGAGAACACTGAAGCTTTCTTT.

V is TRBV6-1 and J is TRBJ1-4, with no clear D. The CDR3 has 16 amino acids. Germline V CDR1 and CDR2: MNHNS, SASEGT. The V end lost 4 bases, the J end lost 9 bases, and 21 bases lay between the germline ends. The CDR3 nucleotides read TGTGCCAGCAGTGCGACTAACGGGCCCGATGGCAAAAAACTGTTTTTT. Its protein is CASSATNGPDGKKLFF.

The V and J genes are TRBV5-1 and TRBJ2-7; D not certain. V lost 1 base and J 5 bases, leaving 16 bases between the germline ends. The CDR3 has 15 amino acids. Germline CDR1 is SGHRS and CDR2 is YFSETQ. CDR3 in amino acids: CASSLLVPFSDEQYF. In DNA, the CDR3 is TGCGCCAGCAGCTTGCTCGTTCCCTTCAGCGACGAGCAGTACTTC.